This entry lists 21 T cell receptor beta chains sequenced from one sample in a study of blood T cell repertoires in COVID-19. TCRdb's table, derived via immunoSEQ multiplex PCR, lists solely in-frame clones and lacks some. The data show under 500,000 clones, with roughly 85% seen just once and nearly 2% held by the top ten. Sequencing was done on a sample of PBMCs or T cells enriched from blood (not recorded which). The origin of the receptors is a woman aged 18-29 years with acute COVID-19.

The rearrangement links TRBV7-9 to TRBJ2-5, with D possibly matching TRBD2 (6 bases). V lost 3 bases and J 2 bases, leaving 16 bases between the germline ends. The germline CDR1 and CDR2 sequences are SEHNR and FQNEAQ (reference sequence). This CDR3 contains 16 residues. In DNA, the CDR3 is TGTGCCAGCAGCTTTGGCGGAGGGCGAGGACAAGAGACCCAGTACTTC. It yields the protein CASSFGGGRGQETQYF.

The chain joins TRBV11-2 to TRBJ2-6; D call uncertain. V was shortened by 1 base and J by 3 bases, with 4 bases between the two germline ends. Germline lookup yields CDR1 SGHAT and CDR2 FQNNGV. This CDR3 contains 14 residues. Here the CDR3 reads CASSLGGGANVLTF. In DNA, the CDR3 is TGTGCCAGCAGCTTAGGAGGTGGGGCCAACGTCCTGACTTTC.

In DNA, the CDR3 is TGTGCCACCAGCAAGGGACAGAACACCTACAATGAGCAGTTCTTC. It encodes CATSKGQNTYNEQFF. The gene calls are TRBV15 and TRBJ2-1; 7 nucleotides align to TRBD1. Germline CDR1 and CDR2: LNHNV and YYDKDF (reference sequence). After removal of 4 bases from V and 2 bases from J, the junction contained 5 bases not matched to a gene. The CDR3 has 15 residues.

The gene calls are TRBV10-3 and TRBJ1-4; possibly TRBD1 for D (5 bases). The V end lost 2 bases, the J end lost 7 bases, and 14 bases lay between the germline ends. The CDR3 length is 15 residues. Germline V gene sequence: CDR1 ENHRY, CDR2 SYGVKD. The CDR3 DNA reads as TGTGCCATCAGTGAGACCGGGGGGGTTGGTGAAAAACTGTTTTTT. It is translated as CAISETGGVGEKLFF.

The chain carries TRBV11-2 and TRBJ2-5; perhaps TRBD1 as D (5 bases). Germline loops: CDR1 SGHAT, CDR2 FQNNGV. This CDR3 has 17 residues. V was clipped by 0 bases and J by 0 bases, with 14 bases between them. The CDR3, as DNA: TGTGCCAGCAGCTTAGATAGGGGCGTGACCTACCAAGAGACCCAGTACTTC. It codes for CASSLDRGVTYQETQYF.

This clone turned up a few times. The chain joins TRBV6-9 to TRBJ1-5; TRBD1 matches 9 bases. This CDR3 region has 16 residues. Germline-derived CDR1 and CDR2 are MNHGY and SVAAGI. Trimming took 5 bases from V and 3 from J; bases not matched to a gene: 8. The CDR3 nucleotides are TGTGCCAGCAGTACCCACGGACAGGGGTACAATCAGCCCCAGCATTTT. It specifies CASSTHGQGYNQPQHF.

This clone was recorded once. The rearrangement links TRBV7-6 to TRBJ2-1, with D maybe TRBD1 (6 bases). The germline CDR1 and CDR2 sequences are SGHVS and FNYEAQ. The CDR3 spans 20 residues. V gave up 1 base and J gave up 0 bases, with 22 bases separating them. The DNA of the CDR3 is TGTGCCAGCAGCTTAGACCCCAGAAAATCAGGGGCCGGCTCCTACAATGAGCAGTTCTTC. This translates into CASSLDPRKSGAGSYNEQFF.

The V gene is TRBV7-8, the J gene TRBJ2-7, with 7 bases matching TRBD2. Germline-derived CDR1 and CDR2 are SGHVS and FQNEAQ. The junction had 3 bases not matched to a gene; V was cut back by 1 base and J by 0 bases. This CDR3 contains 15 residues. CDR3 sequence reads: CASSLGLAVSYEQYF. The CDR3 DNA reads TGTGCCAGCAGCTTAGGCCTAGCGGTCTCCTACGAGCAGTACTTC.

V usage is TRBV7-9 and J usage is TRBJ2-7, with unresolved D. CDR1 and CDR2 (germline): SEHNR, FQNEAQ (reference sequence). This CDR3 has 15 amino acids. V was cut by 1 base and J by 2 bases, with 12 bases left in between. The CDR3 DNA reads TGTGCCAGCAGCTTAGGCGGCGACGCCCCCTACGAGCAGTACTTC. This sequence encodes CASSLGGDAPYEQYF.

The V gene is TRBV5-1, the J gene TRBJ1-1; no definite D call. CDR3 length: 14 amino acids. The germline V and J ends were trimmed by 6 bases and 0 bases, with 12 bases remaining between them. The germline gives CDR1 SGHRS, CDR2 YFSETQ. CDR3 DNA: TGCGCCAGCACTCTCGGGGAGGTGAACACTGAAGCTTTCTTT. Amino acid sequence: CASTLGEVNTEAFF.

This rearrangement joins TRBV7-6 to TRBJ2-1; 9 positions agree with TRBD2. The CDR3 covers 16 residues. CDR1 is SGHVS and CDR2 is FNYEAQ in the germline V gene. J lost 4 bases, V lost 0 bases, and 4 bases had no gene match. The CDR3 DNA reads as TGTGCCAGCAGCTTAGCGTCAGCGGGAGGATACAATGAGCAGTTCTTC. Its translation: CASSLASAGGYNEQFF.

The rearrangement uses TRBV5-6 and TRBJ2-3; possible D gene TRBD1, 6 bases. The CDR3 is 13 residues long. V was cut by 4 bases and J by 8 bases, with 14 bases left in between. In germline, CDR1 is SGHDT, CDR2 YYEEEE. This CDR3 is CASSQDRFFTQYF. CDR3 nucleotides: TGTGCCAGCAGCCAAGACAGGTTCTTTACGCAGTATTTT.

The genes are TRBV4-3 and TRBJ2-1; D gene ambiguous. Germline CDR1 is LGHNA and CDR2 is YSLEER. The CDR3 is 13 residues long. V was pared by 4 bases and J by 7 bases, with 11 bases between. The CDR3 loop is CASSLRLGNEQFF. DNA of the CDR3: TGCGCCAGCAGCCTACGACTCGGGAATGAGCAGTTCTTC.

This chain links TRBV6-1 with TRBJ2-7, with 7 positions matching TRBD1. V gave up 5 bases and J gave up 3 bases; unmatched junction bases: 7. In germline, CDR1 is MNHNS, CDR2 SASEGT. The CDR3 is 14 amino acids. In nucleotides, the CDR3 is TGTGCCAGCAGTCGCCTCTCAGGGGGCTACGAGCAGTACTTC. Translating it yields CASSRLSGGYEQYF.

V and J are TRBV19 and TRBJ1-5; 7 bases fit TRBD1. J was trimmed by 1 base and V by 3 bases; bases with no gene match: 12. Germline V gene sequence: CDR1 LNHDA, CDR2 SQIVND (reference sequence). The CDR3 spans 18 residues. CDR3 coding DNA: TGTGCCAGTAGTATGAGTTTGGTCCGGACAGGCAGCAATCAGCCCCAGCATTTT. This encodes CASSMSLVRTGSNQPQHF.

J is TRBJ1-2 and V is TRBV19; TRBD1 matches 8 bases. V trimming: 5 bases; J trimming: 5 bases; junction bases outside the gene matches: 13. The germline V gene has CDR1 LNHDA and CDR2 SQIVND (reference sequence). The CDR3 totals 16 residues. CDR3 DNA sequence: TGTGCCAGTAGTCCCCAAAAGACAGGGGTGGCTTATGGCTACACCTTC. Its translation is CASSPQKTGVAYGYTF. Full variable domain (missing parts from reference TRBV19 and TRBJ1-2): DGGITQSPKYLFRKEGQNVTLSCEQNLNHDAMYWYRQDPGQGLRLIYYSQIVNDFQKGDIAEGYSVSREKKESFPLTVTSAQKNPTAFYLCASSPQKTGVAYGYTFGSGTRLTVV.

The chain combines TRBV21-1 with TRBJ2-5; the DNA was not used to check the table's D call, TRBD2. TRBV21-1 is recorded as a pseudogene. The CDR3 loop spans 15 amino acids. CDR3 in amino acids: CASSKGTSGRETQYF. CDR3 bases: TGTGCCAGCAGCAAAGGGACTAGCGGGAGAGAGACCCAGTACTTC.

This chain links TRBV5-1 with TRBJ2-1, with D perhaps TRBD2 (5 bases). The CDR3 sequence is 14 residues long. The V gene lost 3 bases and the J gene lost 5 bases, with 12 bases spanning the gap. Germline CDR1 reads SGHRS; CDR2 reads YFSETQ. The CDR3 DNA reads TGCGCCAGCAGCTGGATTCCGGGAAACAATGAGCAGTTCTTC. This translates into CASSWIPGNNEQFF.

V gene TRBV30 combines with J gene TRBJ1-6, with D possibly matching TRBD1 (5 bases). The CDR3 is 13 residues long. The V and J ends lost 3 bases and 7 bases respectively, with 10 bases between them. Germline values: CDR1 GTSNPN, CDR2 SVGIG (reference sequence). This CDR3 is CAWRNRPNSPLHF. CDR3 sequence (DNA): TGTGCCTGGAGGAACAGGCCGAATTCACCCCTCCACTTT.

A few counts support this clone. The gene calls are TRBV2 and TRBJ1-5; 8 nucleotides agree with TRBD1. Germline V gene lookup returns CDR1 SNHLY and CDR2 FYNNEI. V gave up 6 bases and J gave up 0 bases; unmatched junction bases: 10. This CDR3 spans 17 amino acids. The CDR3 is CASRQDRDGYSNQPQHF. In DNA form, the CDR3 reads TGTGCCAGCAGGCAGGACAGGGACGGGTATAGCAATCAGCCCCAGCATTTT.

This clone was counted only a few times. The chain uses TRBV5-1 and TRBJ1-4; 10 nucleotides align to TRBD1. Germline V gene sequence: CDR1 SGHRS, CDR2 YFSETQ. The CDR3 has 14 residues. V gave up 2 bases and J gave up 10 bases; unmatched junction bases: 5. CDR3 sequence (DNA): TGCGCCAGCAGCTTCGGACAGGGGGGCGGAAAACTGTTTTTT. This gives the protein CASSFGQGGGKLFF.